Given below is one TCR beta chain in context. The antigen is not known. This entry is derived from a study of shared clonotypes between healthy human individuals. The repertoire was sequenced with immunoSEQ multiplex PCR; TCRdb's copy has only in-frame clones and lacks some. The repertoire includes about 2 million clones, less than 95% of them detected once, and 1% to 1.5% sits in the top ten. The J segment lost 4 bases and the V segment lost 2 bases, leaving 6 bases of the junction unmatched. The germline V gene has CDR1 SNHLY and CDR2 FYNNEI. This CDR3 is 16 amino acids long. Findings and limits, study-wide: The generation probabilities recorded for non-shared clonotypes fell below those of clonotypes shared by all four donors.

The naive CD8 fraction comprised CD45RO-negative cells positively selected for CCR7 and excluded terminally differentiated effector memory CD45RA+ cells. The specimen was naive CD8+ T cells sorted from blood. The rearrangement uses TRBV2 and TRBJ2-2; 8 nucleotides line up with TRBD1. This TCR was sampled from a man aged 18 to 29 in good health. CDR3 protein: CASSEFWTGSTGELFF. CDR3 sequence (DNA): TGTGCCAGCAGTGAATTCTGGACAGGGTCCACCGGGGAGCTGTTTTTT. Supplemented by reference TRBV2 and TRBJ2-2, the full variable domain reads EPEVTQTPSHQVTQMGQEVILRCVPISNHLYFYWYRQILGQKVEFLVSFYNNEISEKSEIFDDQFSVERPDGSNFTLKIRSTKLEDSAMYFCASSEFWTGSTGELFFGEGSRLTVL.